A single sample gave rise to the 30 T cell receptor beta chains below, sequenced in a study of PD-L1 blockade in urothelial cancer. The assay was immunoSEQ multiplex PCR, and TCRdb's table has in-frame clones only and misses some. The table lists approximately 39,000 clones, just under 85% of them singletons. Regarding time point: pretreatment peripheral blood. The sequencing used PBMCs, collected around atezolizumab (anti-PD-L1) treatment. These receptors all come from an elderly man with urothelial cancer.

J is TRBJ1-2 and V is TRBV7-2, with D perhaps matching TRBD1 (5 bases). Trimming shortened V by 5 bases and J by 6 bases, and 16 bases separated the two germline ends. Germline V gives CDR1 SGHTA, CDR2 FQGNSA. The CDR3 extends over 14 amino acids. This CDR3 reads CASSHRDYEDGYTF. The DNA of the CDR3 is TGTGCCAGCAGCCACCGGGACTACGAGGATGGCTACACCTTC.

This clone was recorded only once. The chain carries TRBV30 and TRBJ2-5; D remains ambiguous. This CDR3 contains 14 residues. Germline CDR1 reads GTSNPN; CDR2 reads SVGIG (reference sequence). V was clipped by 1 base and J by 1 base, with 10 bases between them. As DNA, the CDR3 is TGTGCCTGGAGTGACTATAGAGTCCAAGAGACCCAGTACTTC. Amino acid sequence: CAWSDYRVQETQYF.

The rearrangement links TRBV27 to TRBJ2-3; 12 bases align to TRBD2. This CDR3 is built from 15 residues. The germline gives CDR1 MNHEY, CDR2 SMNVEV (reference sequence). V was pared by 8 bases and J by 0 bases, with 3 bases of the junction left unmatched. The DNA of the CDR3 is TGTGCCAGCTGGACTAGCGGGGCTAGCACAGATACGCAGTATTTT. It translates to CASWTSGASTDTQYF.

This sequence joins TRBV2 and TRBJ2-3; TRBD2 agrees at 8 bases. V was clipped by 6 bases and J by 3 bases; unmatched bases: 8. The CDR3 contains 15 residues. CDR1 SNHLY and CDR2 FYNNEI come from the germline V gene. The CDR3 nucleotides read TGTGCCAGCAGCGCGAGCGGGAGAGTGACAGATACGCAGTATTTT. As protein: CASSASGRVTDTQYF.

This clone was observed a handful of times. The V gene is TRBV11-2, the J gene TRBJ1-4; 9 bases align to TRBD1. The CDR3 extends over 14 amino acids. Looked up from germline, CDR1 is SGHAT and CDR2 is FQNNGV. The trim removed 2 bases at V and 8 bases at J, leaving 3 bases unmatched. In nucleotides, the CDR3 is TGTGCCAGCAGCTTACGGACAGGGGCAGAAAAACTGTTTTTT. It specifies CASSLRTGAEKLFF. The full variable domain, rest sourced from reference TRBV11-2 and TRBJ1-4, is EAGVAQSPRYKIIEKRQSVAFWCNPISGHATLYWYQQILGQGPKLLIQFQNNGVVDDSQLPKDRFSAERLKGVDSTLKIQPAKLEDSAVYLCASSLRTGAEKLFFGSGTQLSVL.

This chain joins TRBV9 and TRBJ1-5; D remains unclear. The CDR3 extends over 16 amino acids. Deletions cut 3 bases from V and 0 bases from J, with 13 bases between. CDR1 and CDR2 from the germline V gene are SGDLS and YYNGEE. The CDR3 protein is CASSAGMGFSNQPQHF. In DNA form, the CDR3 reads TGTGCCAGCAGCGCCGGGATGGGATTTAGCAATCAGCCCCAGCATTTT.

The V and J genes are TRBV7-2 and TRBJ2-7, with 7 bases aligning to TRBD2. The CDR3 is made up of 14 amino acids. Per the germline V gene, CDR1 is SGHTA and CDR2 is FQGNSA. V shed 6 bases, J shed 0 bases, and the junction held 5 bases outside the gene matches. The CDR3 coding sequence is TGTGCCAGCAGGCTGGGAGGGAGCTCCTACGAGCAGTACTTC. Its translation is CASRLGGSSYEQYF.

V and J are TRBV27 and TRBJ2-3, with TRBD2 identical over 7 bases. The V gene end was trimmed by 5 bases and the J gene end by 2 bases; junction bases not matched to a gene: 7. This CDR3 region has 15 residues. Per the germline V gene, CDR1 is MNHEY and CDR2 is SMNVEV (reference sequence). The CDR3 sequence: CASSGLVGLTDTQYF. Written as DNA, the CDR3 is TGTGCCAGCAGTGGACTAGTGGGACTCACAGATACGCAGTATTTT.

The chain employs TRBV19 and TRBJ2-7, with D unresolved. The CDR3 has 15 residues. Trimming took 5 bases from V and 3 from J, leaving 17 bases between them. Germline CDR1 LNHDA, CDR2 SQIVND (reference sequence). CDR3 sequence reads: CASSDPWALVYEQYF. The CDR3, as DNA: TGTGCCAGTAGTGATCCTTGGGCGCTCGTCTACGAGCAGTACTTC.

The V and J genes are TRBV4-3 and TRBJ2-7; D is unresolved. Germline V gene data show CDR1 as LGHNA and CDR2 as YSLEER. The length of the CDR3 is 15 residues. V lost 4 bases and J lost 3, with 16 bases in between. This CDR3 is CASSRFRGYGYEQYF. CDR3 DNA: TGCGCCAGCAGCCGCTTCCGAGGTTACGGCTACGAGCAGTACTTC.

The rearrangement uses TRBV29-1 and TRBJ2-1; 9 bases are a match to TRBD2. From germline, CDR1 is SQVTM and CDR2 ANQGSEA. After removal of 2 bases from V and 5 bases from J, the junction contained 7 bases not matched to a gene. This CDR3 spans 15 amino acids. This CDR3 is CSVERSSGRNNEQFF. The CDR3 DNA reads as TGCAGCGTTGAAAGGTCAAGCGGGAGGAACAATGAGCAGTTCTTC.

This clone is judged medium-sized. V is TRBV7-2 and J is TRBJ1-5; D might be TRBD1 (6 bases). The V end was cut by 1 base, the J end by 3 bases, with 7 bases between. This CDR3 has 14 residues. The germline V gene encodes CDR1 SGHTA and CDR2 FQGNSA. The CDR3 loop reads CASSLGDTNQPQHF. In DNA, the CDR3 is TGTGCCAGCAGCTTAGGGGACACCAATCAGCCCCAGCATTTT.

The J gene is TRBJ2-7, the V gene TRBV5-1; 12 positions match TRBD1. Germline CDR1 SGHRS, CDR2 YFSETQ. The V gene end was trimmed by 3 bases and the J gene end by 5 bases; junction bases not matched to a gene: 6. The CDR3 contains 15 residues. The CDR3 nucleotides are TGCGCCAGCAGCTGGGCGGGACAGGGGGCGAACGAGCAGTACTTC. It translates to CASSWAGQGANEQYF.

The CDR3 here is CASSLRTGGKLFF. CDR3 coding DNA: TGTGCCAGCAGCCTTCGGACCGGGGGAAAACTGTTTTTT. J is TRBJ1-4 and V is TRBV5-4; possibly TRBD1 for D (5 bases). Germline V gives CDR1 SGHNT, CDR2 YYREEE (reference sequence). Trimming left V 4 bases short and J 10 bases short, with 14 bases between. The CDR3 sequence is 13 residues long.

The J gene is TRBJ1-5, the V gene TRBV18, with D possibly matching TRBD1 (6 bases). Trimming shortened V by 3 bases and J by 0 bases, and 9 bases separated the two germline ends. Germline V gives CDR1 KGHSH, CDR2 LQKENI. There are 15 residues in the CDR3. CDR3 nucleotides: TGTGCCAGCTCACCGGACAGAAATAGCAATCAGCCCCAGCATTTT. This translates into CASSPDRNSNQPQHF.

The genes are TRBV5-1 and TRBJ2-2, with D maybe TRBD2 (5 bases). The germline V gene has CDR1 SGHRS and CDR2 YFSETQ. This CDR3 has 16 amino acids. V shed 0 bases and J shed 6 bases, with 15 bases lying between them. The CDR3 nucleotides are TGCGCCAGCAGCTTGGAGGCCGGGAATGTCCCCGGGGAGCTGTTTTTT. It translates to CASSLEAGNVPGELFF.

In this sample, this clone turned up a few times. This chain joins TRBV27 and TRBJ2-5, with TRBD1 identical over 8 bases. Germline CDR1 reads MNHEY; CDR2 reads SMNVEV (reference sequence). J lost 1 base, V lost 6 bases, and 10 bases had no gene match. There are 16 residues in the CDR3. Here the CDR3 DNA reads TGTGCCAGCAGAGGAACCAAACAGGGGGGCCAAGAGACCCAGTACTTC. As protein: CASRGTKQGGQETQYF.

This chain uses TRBV7-2 with TRBJ1-1, with 7 nucleotides matching TRBD1. This CDR3 region has 15 residues. Per germline, CDR1 SGHTA and CDR2 FQGNSA. Trimming cost V 1 base and J 3 bases; bases outside gene matches: 5. The CDR3 DNA sequence: TGTGCCAGCAGCTTAGTACAGGGGTGGTACACTGAAGCTTTCTTT. Translating gives CASSLVQGWYTEAFF. Variable domain in full (rest from reference TRBV7-2 and TRBJ1-1): GAGVSQSPSNKVTEKGKDVELRCDPISGHTALYWYRQSLGQGLEFLIYFQGNSAPDKSGLPSDRFSAERTGGSVSTLTIQRTQQEDSAVYLCASSLVQGWYTEAFFGQGTRLTVV.

The J gene is TRBJ2-1, the V gene TRBV2, with 7 bases matching TRBD2. There are 14 residues in the CDR3. The germline V gene has CDR1 SNHLY and CDR2 FYNNEI. V lost 4 bases, J lost 2 bases, and 2 bases stayed unmatched. The CDR3 reads CASSGGTTYNEQFF. The CDR3 nucleotides read TGTGCCAGCAGTGGGGGGACTACCTACAATGAGCAGTTCTTC.

V usage is TRBV13 and J usage is TRBJ1-2; D is perhaps TRBD1 (6 bases). The CDR3 spans 18 residues. Germline-derived CDR1 and CDR2 are PRHDT and FYEKMQ (reference sequence). Trimming removed 6 bases from V and 0 bases from J, with 23 bases in between. The CDR3 here is CASSLRNKQGLANYGYTF. The CDR3 coding sequence is TGTGCCAGCAGTCTCCGAAATAAACAGGGATTAGCTAACTATGGCTACACCTTC. Full variable domain (rest looked up from reference TRBV13 and TRBJ1-2): AAGVIQSPRHLIKEKRETATLKCYPIPRHDTVYWYQQGPGQDPQFLISFYEKMQSDKGSIPDRFSAQQFSDYHSELNMSSLELGDSALYFCASSLRNKQGLANYGYTFGSGTRLTVV.

The gene calls are TRBV10-3 and TRBJ1-2; 7 bases fit TRBD1. V lost 0 bases to trimming and J lost 4 bases; unmatched junction nucleotides: 2. The CDR3 totals 14 residues. CDR1 and CDR2 from the germline V gene are ENHRY and SYGVKD. The chain's CDR3 is CAISESTGFYGYTF. The DNA for the CDR3 is TGTGCCATCAGTGAGTCGACAGGGTTCTATGGCTACACCTTC.

The J gene is TRBJ1-5, the V gene TRBV5-1; a weak D match, TRBD1 (6 bases). The CDR3 is made up of 15 amino acids. Germline V gives CDR1 SGHRS, CDR2 YFSETQ. V was clipped by 5 bases and J by 0 bases, with 12 bases between them. The DNA for the CDR3 is TGCGCCAGCAGTCCCGGGACAAATAGCAATCAGCCCCAGCATTTT. This sequence encodes CASSPGTNSNQPQHF.

V gene TRBV6-6 combines with J gene TRBJ2-2; 9 nucleotides agree with TRBD1. CDR1 is MNHNY and CDR2 is SVGAGI in the germline V gene (reference sequence). The J segment lost 1 base and the V segment lost 5 bases, leaving 2 bases of the junction unmatched. The CDR3 contains 15 residues. The CDR3 DNA reads as TGTGCCAGCAGTCCGGGACAGGGGAACACCGGGGAGCTGTTTTTT. It encodes CASSPGQGNTGELFF.

This clone was observed a single time. The chain links TRBV2 to TRBJ2-5, with 7 bases identical to TRBD1. The germline V gene encodes CDR1 SNHLY and CDR2 FYNNEI. V shed 7 bases and J 1 base; nucleotides not matched to a gene: 9. The CDR3 is 15 residues long. The CDR3 DNA reads TGTGCCAGCACCCTGGGGCAGGGGGTCCAAGAGACCCAGTACTTC. It encodes CASTLGQGVQETQYF.

The chain couples TRBV11-2 to TRBJ1-2; tentatively, D is TRBD1 (5 bases). V was shortened by 3 bases and J by 4 bases, with 12 bases between the two germline ends. This CDR3 is 14 amino acids long. Germline V lookup: CDR1 SGHAT, CDR2 FQNNGV. The CDR3 region has the DNA TGTGCCAGCAGCTTGGGGGGGAACATCTATGGCTACACCTTC. Protein product: CASSLGGNIYGYTF.

The chain joins TRBV6-5 to TRBJ1-4; D unclear. The CDR3 sequence is 15 residues long. V lost 0 bases, J lost 0 bases, and 5 bases lay in between. Germline V gives CDR1 MNHEY, CDR2 SVGAGI. CDR3 amino acids: CASSYSSTTNEKLFF. The DNA of the CDR3 is TGTGCCAGCAGTTACTCGAGCACAACTAATGAAAAACTGTTTTTT.

This rearrangement joins TRBV6-4 to TRBJ2-6; 8 positions match TRBD1. The CDR3 length is 16 residues. With 3 bases clipped from V and 4 bases from J, the junction kept 5 bases outside the gene matches. Germline assignment: CDR1 MRHNA and CDR2 SNTAGT. The CDR3 bases are TGTGCCAGCAGTGAAGGCAGGGGGCGAGGGGCCAACGTCCTGACTTTC. This encodes CASSEGRGRGANVLTF.

The chain combines TRBV18 with TRBJ1-4, with D unclear. This CDR3 is 15 amino acids long. Trimming shortened V by 0 bases and J by 10 bases, and 15 bases separated the two germline ends. Germline assignment: CDR1 KGHSH and CDR2 LQKENI. Here the CDR3 reads CASSPPSQEGGKLFF. The DNA for the CDR3 is TGTGCCAGCTCACCACCCTCCCAGGAGGGTGGAAAACTGTTTTTT.

This clone was observed a single time. The chain uses TRBV10-3 and TRBJ2-1; TRBD2 agrees at 16 bases. J lost 9 bases, V lost 5 bases, and 7 bases had no gene match. Germline lookup yields CDR1 ENHRY and CDR2 SYGVKD. CDR3 size: 16 residues. As DNA, the CDR3 is TGTGCCATCAGTACGGGACTAGCGGGAGGGCCGGGTGAGCAGTTCTTC. It translates to CAISTGLAGGPGEQFF.

Only a few counts were recorded for this clone. The chain combines TRBV28 with TRBJ2-7; 10 bases map to TRBD2. V lost 4 bases to trimming and J lost 4 bases; unmatched junction nucleotides: 4. Germline assignment: CDR1 MDHEN and CDR2 SYDVKM. This CDR3 has 14 residues. The CDR3 loop reads CASSYPGLAYEQYF. The CDR3 region has the DNA TGTGCCAGCAGTTATCCGGGACTAGCGTACGAGCAGTACTTC. The full variable domain, completed using reference TRBV28 and TRBJ2-7, is DVKVTQSSRYLVKRTGEKVFLECVQDMDHENMFWYRQDPGLGLRLIYFSYDVKMKEKGDIPEGYSVSREKKERFSLILESASTNQTSMYLCASSYPGLAYEQYFGPGTRLTVT.